This TCR beta chain was observed in a study of blood T cell repertoires in COVID-19 (TCRdb year 2020). Looking at the study overall: Samples covering the acute and convalescent phases of COVID-19 were provided by collaborators in the United States, Italy and Spain. The repertoires were released in a freely available public database intended as a resource for research on the immune response to SARS-CoV-2. The samples were drawn from two sources: the first 160 participants of the ongoing ImmuneRACE study, and 1,254 subjects contributed by 6 global collaborators. Where available, HLA class I and class II types were taken from metadata supplied by the sample provider and were not determined by assay-based typing. The sample metadata nearly always contained a de-identified subject ID, COVID-19 status, age in years and sex. The prospective study material was composed of cDNA or gDNA derived from T cells, B-cell-depleted T cells, or PBMCs. The dataset comprised deeply sampled blood TCRbeta repertoires from subjects exposed to, actively infected with, or recovered from COVID-19. General findings and caveats noted by the study authors: The amount of clinical and demographic metadata varied by source and participant and was provided uncurated.

TCRbeta CDR3 regions were amplified from genomic DNA by means of the immunoSEQ Assay, a bias-controlled multiplex PCR. The original pipeline was this. The number of nucleated cells in each sample was estimated from the amplification of reference gene primers within the assay. Sequence reads were collapsed and filtered to measure the absolute abundance of every unique TCRbeta CDR3 rearrangement. For each sample, productive Simpson clonality was calculated by taking the square root of Simpson's diversity index across productive rearrangements. Entries here come from immuneACCESS through TCRdb and include only in-frame sequences with V and J called. Some clones fail to appear in such tables; in the studies checked, an unresolved V gene covers under half of the shortfall, and the cause of the remainder is unknown. Clone size and the V and J calls come from that table; the DNA yielded D and trimming. The sample table holds 250,000 to 350,000 clones, of which 85% to 90% were seen once. The ten largest clones add up to roughly 2.9% of the sample.

One collaborating source in Seattle enrolled patients while the patients were actively infected and followed the patients over time throughout the course of disease. Collaborating institutions collected whole blood in K2EDTA tubes following their own protocols. For TCRbeta analysis, collaborator samples were shipped as frozen whole blood, as isolated PBMCs, or as DNA extracted from either sample type. Including cysteine and phenylalanine, the CDR3 has 14 amino acids. Only CDR3 DNA remains: 42 bases, in frame from the first base. For CDR1 and CDR2, the germline V gene lists MDHEN and SYDVKM. A distance of 12 bases separates the germline ends of V and J, which lose 2 bases and 7 bases respectively. In regard to this clone: Which antigen it targets is not known. No base quality values were provided; no much bigger clone lies one nucleotide off.

Sequenced: peripheral blood. Recombination joined TRBV28 with TRBJ1-5, with the D gene call left open. This receptor was obtained from a woman aged 30 to 39 with COVID-19, enrolled during active disease. The CDR3 region: CASSLAGVGQPQHF. At the DNA level, the sequence is TGTGCCAGCAGTTTAGCCGGGGTGGGGCAGCCCCAGCATTTT.